The rows below give T cell receptor beta chains drawn from one sample of a study of T cell repertoires in cytomegalovirus infection. One entry per CDR3 protein results from TCRdb running MiXCR on the reads. The repertoire holds 600,000 to 700,000 distinct CDR3 sequences, with 33% as singletons. No antigen is known for these receptors. The input for sequencing was cultured PBMCs, taken from culture after CMV antigen stimulation. The source of these receptors is a human donor in good health (CMV status not recorded). Some clones in this sample may be carry-over from other donors' samples. The CDR3 runs from the conserved cysteine through the conserved F or W. A D gene is named only where the DNA matches it firmly. Rows may omit the clone size; those that give it use once, few, many or a size class.

V gene	D gene	clone size	J gene	CDR3 DNA	CDR3 protein
TRBV6-6	NA	NA	TRBJ2-5	TGTGCCACTTCCGAATTGACTAGGCCCCAAGAGACCCAGTACTTC	CATSELTRPQETQYF
TRBV27	NA	few	TRBJ2-1	TGTGCCAGCAGATCTGGGGGGAGACCCTCCTACAATGAGCAGTTCTTC	CASRSGGRPSYNEQFF
TRBV7-2	NA	NA	TRBJ2-3	TGTGCCAGCAGCTTAGCACGGAAAGCTGGCACAGATACGCAGTATTTT	CASSLARKAGTDTQYF
TRBV6-1	TRBD1	NA	TRBJ2-3	TGTGCCAGCAGTGAAGGGGACAGGTCCACAGATACGCAGTATTTT	CASSEGDRSTDTQYF
TRBV11-2	TRBD1	few	TRBJ1-1	TGTGCCAGCAGGAAGCCGGGACAGGGGACTGAAGCTTTCTTT	CASRKPGQGTEAFF
TRBV30	TRBD1	few	TRBJ1-2	TGTGCCTGGACCCAGAAGGGGACAGGGGGCGGCGGCTACACCTTC	CAWTQKGTGGGGYTF
TRBV12-3/TRBV12-4	NA	NA	TRBJ2-2	TGTGCCAGCAGTGTACGGGACTCTCAACTTAGGGAGCTGTTTTTT	CASSVRDSQLRELFF
TRBV15	NA	NA	TRBJ2-3	TGTGCCACCAGCAGAGCCAGTAGGAACACAGATACGCAGTATTTT	CATSRASRNTDTQYF
TRBV7-9	NA	NA	TRBJ2-7	TGTGCCAGCAGCCCGAGAAGTGTCCACGAGCAGTACTTC	CASSPRSVHEQYF
TRBV7-2	TRBD1	many	TRBJ2-5	TGTGCCAGCAGCTTCGAGCAGGGGGTAGGAGAGACCCAGTACTTC	CASSFEQGVGETQYF
TRBV7-2	TRBD2	few	TRBJ2-6	TGTGCCAGCAGCTTAGCCCCTAGCGGGGTACCCTCTGGGGCCAACGTCCTGACTTTC	CASSLAPSGVPSGANVLTF
TRBV7-9	TRBD1	NA	TRBJ2-1	TGTGCCAGCAGCTTAATCGGACAGGAAGGCCCCGCGCCCTACAATGAGCAGTTCTTC	CASSLIGQEGPAPYNEQFF
TRBV5-1	NA	NA	TRBJ2-5	TGCGCCAGCGGGCCCGCGAGGCCCCAAGAGACCCAGTACTTC	CASGPARPQETQYF
TRBV4-2	NA	few	TRBJ2-3	TGTGCCAGCAGCCAAAGCAGGGGACCCACAGATACGCAGTATTTT	CASSQSRGPTDTQYF
TRBV12-3/TRBV12-4	NA	NA	TRBJ1-2	TGTGCCAGCAGTTTTGTCAGGAACTATGGCTACACCTTC	CASSFVRNYGYTF
TRBV11-2	NA	many	TRBJ2-7	TGTGCCAGCTCCCGGGACGGAAGCTCCTACGAGCAGTACTTC	CASSRDGSSYEQYF
TRBV5-1	TRBD1	few	TRBJ1-1	TGCGCCAGCAGCTTACAGACAGGGGGGGGGACTGAAGCTTTCTTT	CASSLQTGGGTEAFF
TRBV28	NA	NA	TRBJ1-5	TGTGCCAGCAGTTCTATAAGGGATCAGCCCCAGCATTTT	CASSSIRDQPQHF
TRBV11-2	TRBD1	NA	TRBJ1-1	TGTGCCAGCAGCAGACGACAGGGCAACACTGAAGCTTTCTTT	CASSRRQGNTEAFF
TRBV20-1	NA	NA	TRBJ1-5	TGCAGTGCTAGACCCTGGGTTCAGGCCAATCAGCCCCAGCATTTT	CSARPWVQANQPQHF
TRBV6-5	NA	once	TRBJ2-7	TGTGCCAGCAGTTACTCGGTTGGCTCCTACGAGCAGTACTTC	CASSYSVGSYEQYF